This entry is about one T cell receptor (beta chain). Its antigen is unknown. The read ends 3 residues early relative to the CDR3; the germline J gene fills the gap. Taken from the germline V gene, the CDR1 and CDR2 loops are SGHNT and YENEEA. Its CDR3 holds 13 amino acids, cysteine through phenylalanine. Shown are 30 bases from within the CDR3, in frame from base 1. Using the immunoSEQ assay, multiplex PCR amplified TCR beta CDR3 regions from an average of approximately 1,200 ng of genomic DNA per sample. The assay corrected primer bias using a complete synthetic TCR repertoire to establish an amplification baseline. Amplicons were sequenced on the Illumina platform. For the original study's pipeline: Error correction of the sequences involved clustering with frequency ratios plus a modified nearest-neighbor algorithm, after which the sequences were analyzed in the immunoSEQ Analyzer using IMGT gene definitions. At each rarefaction depth, TCR richness and evenness were averaged across 20 rarefaction repeats, and any sample with fewer sequences than the depth was left out. V, D and J gene relative abundances were compared between groups with Wilcoxon rank sum tests, applying FDR correction. An intraclass correlation of about 96% for TCR richness and an average of about 77% across some 66 gene segments were obtained from the blinded duplicates. TCRdb carries this immuneACCESS record with in-frame sequences only. Its versions omit some clonotypes, under half of them owing to an unresolved V gene in the studies checked, with the rest unexplained. D and trimming come from the DNA, and the V and J calls and clone size come from that table. The sample table includes about 33,000 clones. Clones ranked in the top ten supply around 1.7% of the sample.

The source of the sample is a study of T cells in women clearing cervical HPV infection (dated by TCRdb to 2017 to 2018). As for the study more broadly: The cases were some 25 women with histologically confirmed HPV16-related CIN3 or worse, and 2 of these cases were invasive cancers. The controls were some 23 women whose single incident HPV16 infection cleared within 12 months with no development of precancer or cancer. Among cases, blood sampling occurred a median of about 150 days after lesion detection, with an interquartile range of about 85 to 210 days. Cases and controls were matched on age within five years and on year of sample collection. HLA typing was available for only a few women, so HLA type could not be excluded as a confounder. In the parent cohort, about 10,000 women aged 18 or older were enrolled in Guanacaste, Costa Rica, during about 1993 to 1995 and were followed for more than 6 years. Blood from cases was collected at the visit where the lesion was first found, while blood from controls was collected once the infection could no longer be detected. The exploratory proof-of-principle case-control study was nested within the Guanacaste HPV Natural History Study in Costa Rica and compared TCR repertoires across cervical HPV16 outcomes. Cases had a median age of roughly 36 years and controls had a median age of approximately 40, with no significant differences in baseline characteristics. Five blinded duplicates per group were added as quality controls, giving around 60 samples: 50 or so participants and 10 replicates.

Every participant had a single incident cervical HPV16 infection, and women with prevalent HPV16 infections were excluded. Cervical HPV DNA was detected with MY09/MY11 PCR, and genotyping was done with dot-blot hybridization. About 15 mL of heparinized blood were centrifuged, and the buffy coat was aliquoted, frozen at -30°C, then stored at -80°C. Genomic DNA was extracted from buffy coat specimens using QIAGEN kits. Findings and caveats that apply to the study as a whole: T-cell numbers per sample were unknown, so richness differences could reflect varying T-cell content rather than repertoire biology. By combining richness with V gene abundances, random forest classifiers separated cases from controls with an estimated AUC of 0.83. The cross-sectional design could not show whether the associations came before the infection or were a result of it, and neither effector/memory subsets nor HPV-specific T cells were isolated. Lower TRBV6-7 relative abundance was observed in cases than in controls (roughly 0.11% versus 0.16%; Bonferroni P = 0.0008). Significantly higher TCR repertoire richness was observed in CIN3+ cases than in controls across sequencing depths, whereas no difference in evenness was found.

The specimen sequenced was blood buffy coat. This sequence uses TRBV11-3 and TRBJ2-3, with TRBD2 perhaps the D gene, on 6 matching bases. The sequence was collected from a woman aged 18 to 75 with a cervical HPV16 infection that either progressed to CIN3+ or cleared (not recorded which). The CDR3 has the sequence CASSLTREETQYF. CDR3 bases read: TGTGCCAGCAGCTTAACCAGGGAGGAGACG.